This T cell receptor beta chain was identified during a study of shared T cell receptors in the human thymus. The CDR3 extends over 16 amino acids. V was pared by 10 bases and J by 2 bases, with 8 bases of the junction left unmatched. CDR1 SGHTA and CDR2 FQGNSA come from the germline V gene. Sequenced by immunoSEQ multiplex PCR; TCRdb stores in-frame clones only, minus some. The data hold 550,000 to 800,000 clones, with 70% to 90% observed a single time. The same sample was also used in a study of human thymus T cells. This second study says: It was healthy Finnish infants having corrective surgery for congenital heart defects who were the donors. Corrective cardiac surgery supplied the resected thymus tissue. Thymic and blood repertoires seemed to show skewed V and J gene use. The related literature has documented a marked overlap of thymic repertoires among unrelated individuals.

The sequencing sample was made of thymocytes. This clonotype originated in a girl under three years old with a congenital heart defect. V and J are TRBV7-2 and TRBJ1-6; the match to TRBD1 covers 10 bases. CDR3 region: CATARDRGTYNSPLHF. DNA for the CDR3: TGTGCCACCGCCCGGGACAGGGGAACCTATAATTCACCCCTCCACTTT.